Listed here are 15 T cell receptor beta chains from one sample, sequenced in a study of cytotoxic CD8 clonotypes in ibrutinib-treated CLL. The protocol was immunoSEQ multiplex PCR, while the TCRdb copy is restricted to in-frame clones and leaves out a portion. The sample comprises tens of thousands of clones, 60% to 75% of which are singletons, and 10% to 15% rests with the top ten. Sequenced here: PBMCs, sampled after 12 months of ibrutinib treatment. Receptor source: a human donor with chronic lymphocytic leukemia.

This clone showed up just a few times. J is TRBJ1-2 and V is TRBV6-5; D not resolved. Trimming stripped 3 bases from V and 5 bases from J, with 10 bases between. Per germline, CDR1 MNHEY and CDR2 SVGAGI. This CDR3 spans 13 amino acids. CDR3 residues: CASSYGSLYGYTF. DNA for the CDR3: TGTGCCAGCAGTTATGGGTCCTTATATGGCTACACCTTC.

This clone was seen a few times. The chain couples TRBV18 to TRBJ1-5; the D is unclear. CDR1 is KGHSH, CDR2 LQKENI, per germline. Trimming removed 0 bases from V and 5 bases from J, with 8 bases in between. The CDR3 runs 14 residues. DNA of the CDR3: TGTGCCAGCTCACCACCGCTGAGAGATCAGCCCCAGCATTTT. Its translation: CASSPPLRDQPQHF.

V is TRBV10-2 and J is TRBJ2-3; a weak D match, TRBD2 (6 bases). The CDR3 loop spans 16 amino acids. CDR1 and CDR2 (germline): WSHSY, SAAADI. The V gene lost 3 bases and the J gene lost 1 base, with 14 bases spanning the gap. The CDR3 bases are TGCGCCAGCAGTGATGGGGGGTTTGGTGGCACAGATACGCAGTATTTT. Translation gives CASSDGGFGGTDTQYF.

This chain uses TRBV19 with TRBJ1-3; TRBD1 is a possible D gene (5 bases). The CDR3 consists of 14 residues. The germline gives CDR1 LNHDA, CDR2 SQIVND (reference sequence). The V and J ends lost 10 bases and 3 bases respectively, with 16 bases between them. The CDR3 loop is CAITTALGGNTIYF. CDR3 bases: TGTGCCATTACGACAGCTCTGGGTGGAAACACCATATATTTT.

The chain carries TRBV28 and TRBJ1-6, with TRBD1 matching 8 bases. The CDR3 runs to 16 residues. Germline V CDR1 and CDR2: MDHEN, SYDVKM. V lost 9 bases, J lost 0 bases, and 7 bases stayed unmatched. The CDR3 DNA follows: TGTGCCAGTATGGACAGGGCGACCTCCTATAATTCACCCCTCCACTTT. Its translation is CASMDRATSYNSPLHF.

V is TRBV15 and J is TRBJ1-5; 8 bases fit TRBD1. The CDR3 covers 15 residues. The V gene's germline CDR1 is LNHNV and CDR2 YYDKDF (reference sequence). Germline trimming cut 9 bases from V and 5 bases from J; bases unmatched to any gene: 12. CDR3: CATTLDRGMDQPQHF. CDR3 coding DNA: TGTGCCACTACCCTAGACAGGGGCATGGATCAGCCCCAGCATTTT.

This clone was picked up a small number of times. V is TRBV29-1 and J is TRBJ1-2; tentative D call: TRBD1 (5 bases). Germline CDR1 and CDR2: SQVTM and ANQGSEA. The CDR3 covers 13 residues. Trimming stripped 4 bases from V and 3 bases from J, with 12 bases between. The CDR3 loop reads CSVGVGGDYGYTF. CDR3 DNA sequence: TGCAGCGTTGGAGTGGGGGGAGACTATGGCTACACCTTC.

The genes are TRBV11-2 and TRBJ1-5; the D gene is possibly TRBD1 (5 bases). The V and J ends lost 5 bases and 11 bases respectively, with 19 bases between them. This CDR3 comprises 14 residues. CDR1 is SGHAT, CDR2 FQNNGV, per germline. The CDR3 is CASSPGGPLRAQHF. DNA of the CDR3: TGTGCCAGCAGCCCTGGGGGTCCACTCAGAGCCCAGCATTTT.

The V call is TRBV6-1, the J call TRBJ2-7; 9 positions agree with TRBD2. CDR3 length: 17 residues. CDR1 and CDR2 (germline): MNHNS, SASEGT. With 0 bases clipped from V and 7 bases from J, the junction kept 13 bases outside the gene matches. The CDR3 reads CASSEASKGLAGREQYF. The CDR3, as DNA: TGTGCCAGCAGTGAAGCGAGTAAGGGGCTAGCGGGGAGAGAGCAGTACTTC.

The chain is built from TRBV5-1 and TRBJ2-7; maybe TRBD2 (5 bases). Germline CDR1 SGHRS, CDR2 YFSETQ. The CDR3 consists of 13 residues. V shed 6 bases and J shed 4 bases, with 14 bases lying between them. The CDR3 nucleotides are TGCGCCAGCACCTCCACGGCGGGTTACGAGCAGTACTTC. It specifies CASTSTAGYEQYF. The full variable domain, in which reference TRBV5-1 and TRBJ2-7 provide the parts outside the CDR3, is KAGVTQTPRYLIKTRGQQVTLSCSPISGHRSVSWYQQTPGQGLQFLFEYFSETQRNKGNFPGRFSGRQFSNSRSEMNVSTLELGDSALYLCASTSTAGYEQYFGPGTRLTVT.

This chain links TRBV7-6 with TRBJ2-3; D call uncertain. Trimming took 5 bases from V and 0 from J, leaving 9 bases between them. This CDR3 region has 14 residues. The germline V gene has CDR1 SGHVS and CDR2 FNYEAQ. The CDR3 sequence: CASSAIGSTDTQYF. The DNA of the CDR3 is TGTGCCAGCAGCGCAATAGGTAGCACAGATACGCAGTATTTT.

This sequence joins TRBV28 and TRBJ2-2; the D is unclear. V gave up 3 bases and J gave up 4 bases, with 12 bases separating them. The CDR3 length is 15 residues. In germline, CDR1 is MDHEN, CDR2 SYDVKM. CDR3 region: CASSFFSLSTGELFF. CDR3 DNA: TGTGCCAGCAGTTTTTTTTCACTTTCCACCGGGGAGCTGTTTTTT.

V usage is TRBV25-1 and J usage is TRBJ1-6; TRBD1 is a possible D gene (6 bases). Germline-derived CDR1 and CDR2 are MGHDK and SYGVNS. Trimming took off 1 base at V and 9 bases at J, with 13 bases between the two ends. The CDR3 consists of 15 residues. The CDR3 nucleotides read TGTGCCAGCAGTGAATGGGGGGGGCTTAGTTCACCCCTCCACTTT. This translates into CASSEWGGLSSPLHF.

CDR3 sequence reads: CASSTDGPGGVSPLHF. In DNA form, the CDR3 reads TGTGCCAGCTCAACGGACGGTCCTGGGGGGGTTTCACCCCTCCACTTT. This rearrangement joins TRBV18 to TRBJ1-6; TRBD1 is a possible D gene (5 bases). Trimming pared 5 bases from V and 9 bases from J, leaving 20 bases between. CDR3 length: 16 residues. Germline assignment: CDR1 KGHSH and CDR2 LQKENI.

This sequence joins TRBV28 and TRBJ1-5; perhaps TRBD1 as D (6 bases). This CDR3 spans 13 amino acids. The V end lost 7 bases, the J end lost 3 bases, and 10 bases lay between the germline ends. Germline lookup yields CDR1 MDHEN and CDR2 SYDVKM. Written as DNA, the CDR3 is TGTGCCAGCAACAGGGTGAACAATCAGCCCCAGCATTTT. This translates into CASNRVNNQPQHF.